This TCR beta chain was sequenced in a study of cytomegalovirus exposure and HLA in healthy donors. The primer mix had 60 Vbeta and 13 Jbeta primers. The assay was immunoSEQ multiplex PCR, and TCRdb's table has in-frame clones only and misses some. This table has 75,000 to 80,000 clones, roughly 76% appearing once. In the case of this clone: The antigen remains undetermined.

The germline CDR1 and CDR2 sequences are SGHVS and FNYEAQ. Trimming took 5 bases from V and 7 from J, leaving 19 bases between them. This CDR3 is 15 amino acids long. Study outcomes and limitations: In a later analysis, a genetic analysis reported fewer productive-TCR N-insertions in an Asian-associated ancestry cluster than the cohort average. Within the data, a cluster of highly shared sequence variants was likely a sequencing artifact.

The V call is TRBV7-6, the J call TRBJ2-3, with D possibly matching TRBD2 (7 bases). The sequence derives from a male donor in good health and CMV-seropositive. The material sequenced was PBMCs. The DNA of the CDR3 is TGTGCCAGCAGCCCAGGAGGGGGGGCGCGGAATACGCAGTATTTT. Protein: CASSPGGGARNTQYF.